Sequencing of this T cell receptor (beta chain) was carried out in a study of technical replicates of blood from a handful of donors. V trimming: 5 bases; J trimming: 7 bases; junction bases outside the gene matches: 10. The CDR3 consists of 14 residues. From germline, CDR1 is MNHNS and CDR2 SASEGT. Libraries were prepared by immunoSEQ multiplex PCR; TCRdb keeps only in-frame clonotypes and omits some of them. The sample lists 60,000 to 65,000 clones, more than 75% occurring once. V and J are TRBV6-1 and TRBJ1-2; TRBD1 matches at 7 bases. This receptor was identified in a human donor in good health. Some clones in this sample may be carry-over from other donors' samples. The sequenced sample consisted of PBMCs. The chain's CDR3 is CASSLLDRVGGYTF. In DNA form, the CDR3 reads TGTGCCAGCAGTTTACTAGACAGGGTTGGTGGCTACACCTTC.